These 7 T cell receptor beta chains came from one sample sequenced in a study of beta chain features in type 1 diabetes. Study conclusions and caveats: TCRB CDR3s from Type 1 diabetes patients were moderately but significantly shorter in all four CD4+ subsets.

Antigen specificity for these receptors is unknown. Since all of the isolated RNA was reverse transcribed, expressed TCRB transcripts were what got sequenced. Here immunoSEQ multiplex PCR was the method, and the copy in TCRdb shows in-frame clones only, minus some. The sample records 500,000 to 850,000 clones, over 12% being singletons. Sequenced material: naive CD4+ T cells from blood. The receptors were gathered from a man aged 18 to 29 with type 1 diabetes.

This clone was observed a few times. V is TRBV7-9 and J is TRBJ2-5, with 7 bases that match TRBD2. V shed 6 bases, J shed 4 bases, and the junction held 8 bases outside the gene matches. The CDR3 has 14 residues. Germline assignment: CDR1 SEHNR and CDR2 FQNEAQ (reference sequence). CDR3 amino acids: CASSFEGGRETQYF. The DNA of the CDR3 is TGTGCCAGCAGTTTTGAGGGAGGGCGAGAGACCCAGTACTTC.

V gene TRBV10-3 combines with J gene TRBJ2-7; 10 bases fit TRBD1. The CDR3 totals 17 residues. V shed 6 bases, J shed 2 bases, and the junction held 13 bases outside the gene matches. Germline loops: CDR1 ENHRY, CDR2 SYGVKD. The CDR3 loop reads CAIRQTGQGSSPYEQYF. CDR3 sequence (DNA): TGTGCCATCAGGCAAACGGGACAGGGGTCCAGTCCCTACGAGCAGTACTTC.

CDR3 nucleotide sequence: TGTGCCAGCAGCTGGGACTTGAGCACAGATACGCAGTATTTT. Translating gives CASSWDLSTDTQYF. The V gene is TRBV5-4, the J gene TRBJ2-3; tentative D call: TRBD2 (6 bases). The CDR3 contains 14 residues. V dropped 3 bases and J dropped 0 bases, with 8 bases sitting between them. CDR1 and CDR2 from the germline V gene are SGHNT and YYREEE (reference sequence). Variable domain in full (rest from reference TRBV5-4 and TRBJ2-3): ETGVTQSPTHLIKTRGQQVTLRCSSQSGHNTVSWYQQALGQGPQFIFQYYREEENGRGNFPPRFSGLQFPNYSSELNVNALELDDSALYLCASSWDLSTDTQYFGPGTRLTVL.

This chain links TRBV4-1 with TRBJ2-6, with no clear D. In germline, CDR1 is MGHRA, CDR2 YSYEKL. V dropped 4 bases and J dropped 1 base, with 17 bases sitting between them. This CDR3 has 18 residues. The CDR3 region is CASSRRVSQNSGANVLTF. CDR3 nucleotides: TGCGCCAGCAGCCGAAGGGTCAGTCAAAATTCTGGGGCCAACGTCCTGACTTTC.

The V gene is TRBV9, the J gene TRBJ2-5; the match to TRBD2 covers 9 bases. CDR1 and CDR2 (germline): SGDLS, YYNGEE. This CDR3 spans 18 amino acids. V lost 0 bases to trimming and J lost 2 bases; unmatched junction nucleotides: 11. The CDR3 nucleotides are TGTGCCAGCAGCGTAGGGCGCGGAAGCGGGAGGTGGCAAGAGACCCAGTACTTC. It codes for CASSVGRGSGRWQETQYF. Full variable domain (rest looked up from reference TRBV9 and TRBJ2-5): DSGVTQTPKHLITATGQRVTLRCSPRSGDLSVYWYQQSLDQGLQFLIQYYNGEERAKGNILERFSAQQFPDLHSELNLSSLELGDSALYFCASSVGRGSGRWQETQYFGPGTRLLVL.

The V and J genes are TRBV11-2 and TRBJ1-5, with D possibly TRBD1 on 6 matching bases. This CDR3 is built from 14 residues. The V end lost 3 bases, the J end lost 3 bases, and 9 bases lay between the germline ends. Looked up from germline, CDR1 is SGHAT and CDR2 is FQNNGV. CDR3 loop: CASSFTGNNQPQHF. The CDR3 DNA reads TGTGCCAGCAGCTTCACAGGGAACAATCAGCCCCAGCATTTT.

The sample holds a few counts of this clone. The rearrangement uses TRBV2 and TRBJ2-7; TRBD1 matches 7 bases. Per the germline V gene, CDR1 is SNHLY and CDR2 is FYNNEI. The length of the CDR3 is 15 residues. Trimming at V came to 5 bases and at J to 2 bases, leaving 9 bases not matched to a gene. In DNA, the CDR3 is TGTGCCAGCAGTCCCCAGGACAGGCGGCCCTACGAGCAGTACTTC. This codes for CASSPQDRRPYEQYF. The full variable domain, its missing parts supplied by reference TRBV2 and TRBJ2-7, is EPEVTQTPSHQVTQMGQEVILRCVPISNHLYFYWYRQILGQKVEFLVSFYNNEISEKSEIFDDQFSVERPDGSNFTLKIRSTKLEDSAMYFCASSPQDRRPYEQYFGPGTRLTVT.